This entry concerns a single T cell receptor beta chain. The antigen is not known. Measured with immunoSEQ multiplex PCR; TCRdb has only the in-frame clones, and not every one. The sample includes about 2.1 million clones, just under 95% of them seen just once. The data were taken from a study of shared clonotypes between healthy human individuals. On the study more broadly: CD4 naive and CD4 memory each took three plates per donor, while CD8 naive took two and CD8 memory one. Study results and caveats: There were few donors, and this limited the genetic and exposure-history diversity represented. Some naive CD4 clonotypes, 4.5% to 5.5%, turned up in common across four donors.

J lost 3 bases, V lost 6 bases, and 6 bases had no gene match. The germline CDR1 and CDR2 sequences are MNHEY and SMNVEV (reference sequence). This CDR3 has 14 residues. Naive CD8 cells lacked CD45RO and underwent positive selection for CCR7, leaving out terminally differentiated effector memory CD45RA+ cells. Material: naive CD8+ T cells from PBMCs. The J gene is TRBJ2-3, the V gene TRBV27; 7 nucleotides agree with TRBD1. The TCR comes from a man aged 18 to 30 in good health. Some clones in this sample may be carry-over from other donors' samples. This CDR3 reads CASRETGRTDTQYF. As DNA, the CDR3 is TGTGCCAGCAGGGAGACAGGGAGAACAGATACGCAGTATTTT.